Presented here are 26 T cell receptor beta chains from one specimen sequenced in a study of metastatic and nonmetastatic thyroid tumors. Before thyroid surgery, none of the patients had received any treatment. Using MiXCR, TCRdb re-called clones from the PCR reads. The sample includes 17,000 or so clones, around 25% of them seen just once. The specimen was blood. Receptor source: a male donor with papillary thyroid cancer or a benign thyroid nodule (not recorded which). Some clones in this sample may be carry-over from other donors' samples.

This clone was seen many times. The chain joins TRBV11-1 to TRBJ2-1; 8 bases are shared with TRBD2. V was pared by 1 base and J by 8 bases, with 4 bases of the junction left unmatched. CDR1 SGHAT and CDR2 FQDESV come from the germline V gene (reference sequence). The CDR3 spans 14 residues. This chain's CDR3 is CASSLGTSTYEQFF. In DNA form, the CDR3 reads TGTGCCAGCAGCTTAGGGACTAGCACGTATGAGCAGTTCTTC.

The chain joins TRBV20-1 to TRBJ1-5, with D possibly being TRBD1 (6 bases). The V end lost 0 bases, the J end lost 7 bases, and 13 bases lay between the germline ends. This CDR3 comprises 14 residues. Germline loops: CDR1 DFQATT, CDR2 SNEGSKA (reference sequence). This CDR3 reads CSARDLQGRQPQHF. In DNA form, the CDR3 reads TGCAGTGCTAGAGATTTGCAGGGGAGACAGCCCCAGCATTTT.

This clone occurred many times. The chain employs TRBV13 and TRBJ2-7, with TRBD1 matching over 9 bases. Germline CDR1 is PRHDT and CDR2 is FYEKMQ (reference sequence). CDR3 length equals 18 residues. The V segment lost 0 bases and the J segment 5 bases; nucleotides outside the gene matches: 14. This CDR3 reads CASSLGSNWGQGMDEQYF. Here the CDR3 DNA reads TGTGCCAGCAGCTTAGGTTCTAACTGGGGACAGGGTATGGACGAGCAGTACTTC.

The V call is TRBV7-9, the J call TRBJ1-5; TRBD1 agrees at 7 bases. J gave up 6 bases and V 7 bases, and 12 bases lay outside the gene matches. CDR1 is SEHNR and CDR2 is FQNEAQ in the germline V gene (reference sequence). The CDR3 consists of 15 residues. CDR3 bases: TGTGCCAGCATTCTGGTCTCAGGGGGTCCTCAGCCCCAGCATTTT. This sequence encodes CASILVSGGPQPQHF.

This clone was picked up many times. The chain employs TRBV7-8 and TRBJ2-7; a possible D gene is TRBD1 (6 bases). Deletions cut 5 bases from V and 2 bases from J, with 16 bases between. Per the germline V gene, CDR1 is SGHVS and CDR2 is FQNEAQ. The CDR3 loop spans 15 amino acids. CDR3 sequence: CASSQHRAGAYEQYF. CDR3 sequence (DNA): TGTGCCAGCAGCCAACACCGGGCAGGGGCCTACGAGCAGTACTTC.

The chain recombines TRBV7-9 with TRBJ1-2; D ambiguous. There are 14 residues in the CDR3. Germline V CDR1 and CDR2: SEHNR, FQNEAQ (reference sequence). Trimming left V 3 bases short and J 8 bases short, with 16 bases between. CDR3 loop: CASSLLDPVEGYTF. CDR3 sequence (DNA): TGTGCCAGCAGCTTGCTCGACCCTGTGGAGGGCTACACCTTC.

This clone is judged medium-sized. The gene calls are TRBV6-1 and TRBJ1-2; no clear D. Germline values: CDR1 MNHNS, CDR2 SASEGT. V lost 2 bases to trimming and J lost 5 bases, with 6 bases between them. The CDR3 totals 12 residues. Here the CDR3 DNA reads TGTGCCAGCAGTGAAACCTTATATGGCTACACCTTC. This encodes CASSETLYGYTF.

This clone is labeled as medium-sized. The CDR3, as DNA: TGCAGTGCCCAAAGCGGGGGGCGTGTTGAAGAGACCCAGTACTTC. Its translation is CSAQSGGRVEETQYF. The gene calls are TRBV20-1 and TRBJ2-5; TRBD2 aligns across 9 bases. V lost 6 bases and J lost 3; bases outside the gene matches: 11. Germline CDR1 is DFQATT and CDR2 is SNEGSKA (reference sequence). This CDR3 is built from 15 residues.

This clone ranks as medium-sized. CDR3 coding DNA: TGTGCCAGCAGCCCCTCAGGGTCTGGCTACACCTTC. Residues: CASSPSGSGYTF. The rearrangement joins TRBV11-3 to TRBJ1-2; TRBD1 might be the D (5 bases). Trimming cost V 5 bases and J 7 bases, with 11 bases left between them. The CDR3 has 12 amino acids. CDR1 is SGHNT, CDR2 YENEEA, per germline.

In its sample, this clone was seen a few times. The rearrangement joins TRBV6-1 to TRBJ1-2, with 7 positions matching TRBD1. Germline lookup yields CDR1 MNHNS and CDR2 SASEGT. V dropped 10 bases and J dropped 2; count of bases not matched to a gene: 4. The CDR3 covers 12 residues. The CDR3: CATKTGNYGYTF. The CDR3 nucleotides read TGTGCCACCAAGACAGGGAACTATGGCTACACCTTC.

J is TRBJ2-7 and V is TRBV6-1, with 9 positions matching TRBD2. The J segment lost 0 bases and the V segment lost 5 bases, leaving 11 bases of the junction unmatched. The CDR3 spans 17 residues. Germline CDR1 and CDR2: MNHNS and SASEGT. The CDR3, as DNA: TGTGCCAGCAGTTCCGATAGGGGTAGCGGGAGCTCCTACGAGCAGTACTTC. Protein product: CASSSDRGSGSSYEQYF.

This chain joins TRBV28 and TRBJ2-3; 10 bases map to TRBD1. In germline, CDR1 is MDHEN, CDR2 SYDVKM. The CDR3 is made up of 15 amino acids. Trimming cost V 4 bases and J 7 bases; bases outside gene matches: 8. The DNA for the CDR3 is TGTGCCAGCAGTTACCCAGGGACAGGGGTATATACGCAGTATTTT. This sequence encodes CASSYPGTGVYTQYF.

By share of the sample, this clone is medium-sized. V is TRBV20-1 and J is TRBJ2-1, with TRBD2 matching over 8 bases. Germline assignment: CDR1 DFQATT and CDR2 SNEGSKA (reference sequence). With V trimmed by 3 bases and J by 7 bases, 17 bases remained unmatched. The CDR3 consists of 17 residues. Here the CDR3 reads CSARGITPGLVRNEQFF. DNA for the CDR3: TGCAGTGCTAGGGGTATCACTCCGGGACTAGTACGTAATGAGCAGTTCTTC.

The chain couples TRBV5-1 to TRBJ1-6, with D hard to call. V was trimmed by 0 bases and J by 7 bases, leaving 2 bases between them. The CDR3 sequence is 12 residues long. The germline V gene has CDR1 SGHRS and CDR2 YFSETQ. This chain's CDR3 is CASSLENSPLHF. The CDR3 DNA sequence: TGCGCCAGCAGCTTGGAGAATTCACCCCTCCACTTT.

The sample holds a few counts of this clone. CDR3 region: CASRGRTYEQYV. The CDR3 region has the DNA TGTGCCAGCAGGGGGCGCACCTACGAGCAGTACGTC. This chain connects TRBV28 to TRBJ2-7, with D perhaps TRBD1 (5 bases). The CDR3 runs 12 residues. V lost 6 bases and J lost 2, with 8 bases in between. The germline V gene has CDR1 MDHEN and CDR2 SYDVKM.

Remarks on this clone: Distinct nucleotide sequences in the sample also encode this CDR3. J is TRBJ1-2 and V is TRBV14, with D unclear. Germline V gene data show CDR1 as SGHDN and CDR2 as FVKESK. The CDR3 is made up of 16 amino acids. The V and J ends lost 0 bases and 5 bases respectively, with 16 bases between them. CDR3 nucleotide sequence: TGTGCCAGCAGCCAAGATGCGGCCTCCTTATTGTATGGCTACACCTTC. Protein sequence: CASSQDAASLLYGYTF.

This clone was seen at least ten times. The CDR3 DNA is TGTGCCAGCAGCCAATGGTCCGATACGCAGTATTTT. Amino acids: CASSQWSDTQYF. V gene TRBV3-1 combines with J gene TRBJ2-3; D gene unclear. V gave up 2 bases and J gave up 6 bases, with 6 bases separating them. CDR1 is LGHDT, CDR2 YNNKEL, per germline (reference sequence). CDR3 size: 12 residues.

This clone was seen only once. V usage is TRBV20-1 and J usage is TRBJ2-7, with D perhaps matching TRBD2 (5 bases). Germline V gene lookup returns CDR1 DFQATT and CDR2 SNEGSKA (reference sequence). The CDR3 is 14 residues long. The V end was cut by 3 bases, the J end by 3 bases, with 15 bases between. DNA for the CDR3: TGCAGTGCTAGGATCCCGGACGGGATCTACGAGCAGTACTTC. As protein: CSARIPDGIYEQYF.

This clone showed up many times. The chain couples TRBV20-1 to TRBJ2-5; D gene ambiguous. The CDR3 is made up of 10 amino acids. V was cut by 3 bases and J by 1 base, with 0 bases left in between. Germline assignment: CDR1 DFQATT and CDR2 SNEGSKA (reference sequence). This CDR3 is CSASQETQYF. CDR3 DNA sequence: TGCAGTGCTAGCCAAGAGACCCAGTACTTC.

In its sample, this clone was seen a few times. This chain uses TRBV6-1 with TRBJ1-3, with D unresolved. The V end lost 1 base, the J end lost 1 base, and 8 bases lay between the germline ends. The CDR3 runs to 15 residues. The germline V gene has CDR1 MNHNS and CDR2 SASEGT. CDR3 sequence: CASSEVGVSGNTIYF. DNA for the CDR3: TGTGCCAGCAGTGAAGTTGGGGTTTCTGGAAACACCATATATTTT.

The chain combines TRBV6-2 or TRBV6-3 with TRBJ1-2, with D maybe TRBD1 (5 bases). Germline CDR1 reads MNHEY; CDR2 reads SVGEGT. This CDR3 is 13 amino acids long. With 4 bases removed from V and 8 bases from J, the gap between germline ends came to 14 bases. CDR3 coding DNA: TGTGCCAGCAGTTCACGGGACGTCGGGGGCTACACCTTC. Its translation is CASSSRDVGGYTF.

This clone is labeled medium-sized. For the CDR3, the DNA is TGTGCCTGGAGTACCCAGGGAATTGGCTACACCTTC. Amino acids: CAWSTQGIGYTF. The chain recombines TRBV30 with TRBJ1-2; D may be TRBD1 (5 bases). The V end lost 2 bases, the J end lost 7 bases, and 11 bases lay between the germline ends. Germline-derived CDR1 and CDR2 are GTSNPN and SVGIG (reference sequence). This CDR3 is built from 12 residues.

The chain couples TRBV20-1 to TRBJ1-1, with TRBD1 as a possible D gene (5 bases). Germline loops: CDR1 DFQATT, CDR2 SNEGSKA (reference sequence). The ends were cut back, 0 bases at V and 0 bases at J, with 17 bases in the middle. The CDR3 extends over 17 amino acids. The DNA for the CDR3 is TGCAGTGCTAGAGATGTCGGCCGGGGGACGCTGAACACTGAAGCTTTCTTT. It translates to CSARDVGRGTLNTEAFF.

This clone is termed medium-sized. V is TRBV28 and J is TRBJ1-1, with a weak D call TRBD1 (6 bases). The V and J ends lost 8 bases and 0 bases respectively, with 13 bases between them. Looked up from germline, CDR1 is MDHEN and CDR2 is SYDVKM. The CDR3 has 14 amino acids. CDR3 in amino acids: CASLQGSMNTEAFF. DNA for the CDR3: TGTGCCAGCCTGCAGGGGAGCATGAACACTGAAGCTTTCTTT.

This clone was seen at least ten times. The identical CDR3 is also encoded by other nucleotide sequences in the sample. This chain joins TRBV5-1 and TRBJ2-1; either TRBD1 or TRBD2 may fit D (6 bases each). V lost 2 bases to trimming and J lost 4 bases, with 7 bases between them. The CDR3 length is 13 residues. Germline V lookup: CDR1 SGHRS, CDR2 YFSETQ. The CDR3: CASSLGGYNEQFF. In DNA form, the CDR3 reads TGCGCCAGCAGCTTAGGGGGGTACAATGAGCAGTTCTTC.

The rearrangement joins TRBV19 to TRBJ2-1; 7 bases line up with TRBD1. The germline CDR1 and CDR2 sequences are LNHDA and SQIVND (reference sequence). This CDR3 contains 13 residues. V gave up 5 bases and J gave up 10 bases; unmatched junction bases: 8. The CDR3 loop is CASSWQGGREQFF. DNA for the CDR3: TGTGCCAGTAGTTGGCAAGGGGGCCGGGAGCAGTTCTTC.